The 19 T cell receptor beta chains given below trace back to one sample, sequenced in a study of post-analysis software for immune sequencing data. Study-wide points: When patients were compared with controls, 4 or 5 TRBV segments were more frequent, TRBV5-6, TRBV5-1 and TRBV20-1 among them.

Antigens of these TCRs are unknown. The authors incorporated unique molecular identifiers into the TCR beta cDNA libraries. TCRdb itself ran the PCR reads through MiXCR, one entry per CDR3 protein. The sample includes 820,000 or so distinct CDR3 sequences, approximately 53% of them seen just once. The sample consisted of blood. These receptors were collected from a girl aged 10 to 17 with multiple sclerosis.

This chain links TRBV9 with TRBJ2-1; TRBD2 matches 8 bases. Germline V gene sequence: CDR1 SGDLS, CDR2 YYNGEE. After removal of 4 bases from V and 2 bases from J, the junction contained 8 bases not matched to a gene. This CDR3 is built from 16 residues. In DNA form, the CDR3 reads TGTGCCAGCAGCCCTTCGGGGGGGAAGGCCTACAATGAGCAGTTCTTC. This gives the protein CASSPSGGKAYNEQFF.

The rearrangement links TRBV4-1 to TRBJ1-4, with 7 nucleotides matching TRBD1. V lost 6 bases to trimming and J lost 2 bases; unmatched junction nucleotides: 9. This CDR3 region has 16 residues. Germline CDR1 is MGHRA and CDR2 is YSYEKL. Here the CDR3 reads CASRSDRVATNEKLFF. In DNA, the CDR3 is TGCGCCAGCAGAAGCGACAGGGTGGCGACTAATGAAAAACTGTTTTTT.

This clonotype was observed a handful of times. The V and J genes are TRBV13 and TRBJ2-4; D unclear. The J call may be mistaken, given a closer DNA end match to TRBJ2-7. Germline lookup yields CDR1 PRHDT and CDR2 FYEKMQ (reference sequence). This CDR3 has 14 amino acids. Here the CDR3 reads CASSLRVPGYEQYF. DNA of the CDR3: TGTGCCAGCAGCTTAAGAGTACCAGGTTACGAGCAGTACTTC.

The CDR3 region is CSVGPRESEDTQYF. The CDR3 DNA follows: TGCAGCGTTGGGCCCCGGGAGAGTGAGGATACGCAGTATTTT. The V call is TRBV29-1, the J call TRBJ2-3; D may be TRBD2 (6 bases). The CDR3 runs 14 residues. Germline V gene data show CDR1 as SQVTM and CDR2 as ANQGSEA. The ends were cut back, 4 bases at V and 6 bases at J, with 17 bases in the middle.

The chain links TRBV20-1 to TRBJ2-7; 8 positions agree with TRBD2. V shed 1 base, J shed 3 bases, and the junction held 14 bases outside the gene matches. This CDR3 spans 17 amino acids. From germline, CDR1 is DFQATT and CDR2 SNEGSKA (reference sequence). The CDR3 sequence is CSARVAGGRPSFYEQYF. The CDR3 nucleotides read TGCAGTGCTAGAGTTGCGGGCGGGAGGCCTAGTTTCTACGAGCAGTACTTC.

This clonotype has just a few counts. The rearrangement links TRBV20-1 to TRBJ2-2; TRBD2 matches 7 bases. J gave up 5 bases and V 2 bases, and 11 bases lay outside the gene matches. Per the germline V gene, CDR1 is DFQATT and CDR2 is SNEGSKA (reference sequence). CDR3 length: 16 residues. DNA of the CDR3: TGCAGTGCTAGACCGAGCGGGGACTCTCGAACCGGGGAGCTGTTTTTT. Protein product: CSARPSGDSRTGELFF.

The chain is built from TRBV5-1 and TRBJ2-1; D perhaps matches TRBD1 (6 bases). This CDR3 contains 18 residues. The germline V gene has CDR1 SGHRS and CDR2 YFSETQ. V was cut by 4 bases and J by 0 bases, with 20 bases left in between. The CDR3 DNA is TGCGCCAGCAGCCCTACGGGACACGCGACAAGCTCCTACAATGAGCAGTTCTTC. Translating it yields CASSPTGHATSSYNEQFF.

The chain has TRBV4-1 and TRBJ2-7; D may correspond to TRBD1 or TRBD2 (6 bases each). Near its end, the DNA agrees better with TRBJ2-5, so the J call may be wrong. CDR3 size: 15 residues. Germline CDR1 reads MGHRA; CDR2 reads YSYEKL. The CDR3 is CASSQVGGWSKTQYF. DNA of the CDR3: TGCGCCAGCAGCCAAGTGGGGGGCTGGAGTAAGACCCAGTACTTC.

This clonotype was detected only a few times. This chain connects TRBV7-8 to TRBJ1-2; the D gene is possibly TRBD1 (6 bases). The germline V and J ends were trimmed by 0 bases and 6 bases, with 11 bases remaining between them. Germline CDR1 is SGHVS and CDR2 is FQNEAQ. The CDR3 consists of 14 residues. CDR3 in amino acids: CASSLATGTHGYTF. CDR3 bases: TGTGCCAGCAGCTTAGCCACAGGGACCCATGGCTACACCTTC.

This clonotype came up many times. The V and J genes are TRBV4-1 and TRBJ2-6, with D hard to call. V gave up 6 bases and J gave up 0 bases, with 12 bases separating them. The CDR3 totals 16 residues. The germline V gene encodes CDR1 MGHRA and CDR2 YSYEKL. In nucleotides, the CDR3 is TGCGCCAGCAGAACCCAGGCGCACTCTGGGGCCAACGTCCTGACTTTC. This translates into CASRTQAHSGANVLTF.

This chain connects TRBV11-2 to TRBJ1-2, with D possibly TRBD1 on 6 matching bases. CDR1 SGHAT and CDR2 FQNNGV come from the germline V gene. V was pared by 0 bases and J by 8 bases, with 13 bases between. The CDR3 length is 14 residues. The CDR3 nucleotides are TGTGCCAGCAGCTTAGACTTACAGGGAAGAGGCTACACCTTC. Its translation is CASSLDLQGRGYTF.

This clonotype turned up a few times. The chain has TRBV6-6 and TRBJ2-3; no reliable D call. The CDR3 spans 14 residues. V lost 7 bases to trimming and J lost 6 bases, with 17 bases between them. Per germline, CDR1 MNHNY and CDR2 SVGAGI (reference sequence). The CDR3 spells CASIRVGSRDTQYF. The CDR3 bases are TGTGCCAGCATTCGCGTGGGGTCGAGGGATACGCAGTATTTT.

The V gene is TRBV29-1, the J gene TRBJ1-1; 7 nucleotides line up with TRBD1. J lost 1 base, V lost 7 bases, and 9 bases had no gene match. Germline CDR1 and CDR2: SQVTM and ANQGSEA. CDR3 size: 14 residues. CDR3 loop: CSAGRDRQNTEAFF. The CDR3 DNA reads TGCAGCGCGGGCCGGGACAGACAGAACACTGAAGCTTTCTTT.

The chain has TRBV12-3 or TRBV12-4 and TRBJ1-6; no definite D call. Trimming pared 5 bases from V and 10 bases from J, leaving 15 bases between. The CDR3 contains 14 residues. Here the CDR3 DNA reads TGTGCCAGCAGTCTCGTCCAGCGATACTCACCCCTCCACTTT. Protein product: CASSLVQRYSPLHF.

The chain carries TRBV7-2 and TRBJ2-5, with TRBD1 matching over 10 bases. Germline V gene lookup returns CDR1 SGHTA and CDR2 FQGNSA. The CDR3 extends over 14 amino acids. V was pared by 2 bases and J by 6 bases, with 3 bases of the junction left unmatched. The CDR3 region has the DNA TGTGCCAGCAGCTTAATGGGACAGGGGCAGACCCAGTACTTC. This gives the protein CASSLMGQGQTQYF.

The rearrangement links TRBV6-1 to TRBJ2-5; 14 bases match TRBD2. The DNA end favors TRBJ2-7, so the J call may be wrong. The CDR3 runs to 14 residues. Germline CDR1 reads MNHNS; CDR2 reads SASEGT. Here the CDR3 reads CATLGLAGAGEQYF. In DNA, the CDR3 is TGTGCCACCCTGGGACTAGCGGGAGCCGGCGAGCAGTACTTC.

This sequence joins TRBV7-2 and TRBJ2-3, with D tentatively TRBD2 (6 bases). The CDR3 consists of 13 residues. Germline CDR1 and CDR2: SGHTA and FQGNSA. The germline V and J ends were trimmed by 0 bases and 8 bases, with 9 bases remaining between them. Here the CDR3 DNA reads TGTGCCAGCAGCTTAGCGCGGGACCGTACGCAGTATTTT. Amino acids: CASSLARDRTQYF.

The chain is built from TRBV7-6 and TRBJ2-3; TRBD2 matches at 10 bases. With 2 bases clipped from V and 6 bases from J, the junction kept 8 bases outside the gene matches. Germline assignment: CDR1 SGHVS and CDR2 FNYEAQ. The CDR3 length is 16 residues. DNA for the CDR3: TGTGCCAGCAGCTTAAACCCTAGCGGGGGTGGCGATACGCAGTATTTT. Protein product: CASSLNPSGGGDTQYF.

This clonotype showed up just a few times. This chain joins TRBV3-1 and TRBJ1-1, with D unclear. This CDR3 has 16 amino acids. V was trimmed by 2 bases and J by 0 bases, leaving 13 bases between them. From germline, CDR1 is LGHDT and CDR2 YNNKEL (reference sequence). CDR3 coding DNA: TGTGCCAGCAGCCAAAATTTGGGAACGATGAACACTGAAGCTTTCTTT. It is translated as CASSQNLGTMNTEAFF.